The present TCR beta chain was sequenced within a study of kidney transplant recipient with SARS-CoV-2 infection. In TCRdb, the reads were re-called with MiXCR into one record per CDR3 protein. The repertoire holds 200,000 to 300,000 distinct CDR3 sequences, with around 26% as singletons. This clonotype was counted between two and nine times. This may arise from a read error, as a much more abundant clone is one base away. CDR1 and CDR2 (germline): MNHEY, SVGAGI. The CDR3 extends over 14 amino acids. Trimming removed 8 bases from V and 6 bases from J, with 19 bases in between. Sequencing used a blood sample, obtained at baseline and on day 111 from a kidney transplant recipient. This clonotype was sampled from a young adult male patient who had COVID-19 and was a kidney transplant recipient. Some T cells may be the graft donor's. V is TRBV6-5 and J is TRBJ1-2; D may be TRBD1 (5 bases). In nucleotides, the CDR3 is TGTGCCAGCGGTTCTCGGGGGGGGGTCGATGGCTACACCTTC. This translates into CASGSRGGVDGYTF.